Below are 11 T cell receptor beta chains sequenced from a single sample in a study of Graves' ophthalmopathy and Graves' hyperthyroidism. Amplification of TCR beta CDR3 regions used RNA transcripts. Following a first-round RT-PCR that used HTBI primers, a second-round multiplex PCR was carried out. Via MiXCR, TCRdb re-called the multiplex PCR reads, giving one row per CDR3 protein. The sample has 1 million to 1.3 million distinct CDR3 sequences, around a third seen once. Sequencing was done on a sample of peripheral blood or thyroid tissue (not recorded which). Receptor source: an adult man with Graves' hyperthyroidism.

The chain combines TRBV4-3 with TRBJ2-6; tentatively, D is TRBD1 (5 bases). Deletions cut 0 bases from V and 0 bases from J, with 12 bases between. CDR1 is LGHNA and CDR2 is YSLEER in the germline V gene. The CDR3 consists of 18 residues. This CDR3 reads CASSQEAGLNSGANVLTF. The CDR3 nucleotides read TGCGCCAGCAGCCAAGAGGCAGGGCTGAACTCTGGGGCCAACGTCCTGACTTTC.

This chain links TRBV29-1 with TRBJ2-5; D possibly uses TRBD1 or TRBD2 (7 bases each). The V end was cut by 8 bases, the J end by 7 bases, with 14 bases between. Looked up from germline, CDR1 is SQVTM and CDR2 is ANQGSEA. This CDR3 is 11 amino acids long. Here the CDR3 reads CSFSGGGTQYF. CDR3 nucleotide sequence: TGCAGCTTTTCAGGGGGGGGGACCCAGTACTTC.

This clonotype was detected only a few times. CDR3 in amino acids: CASSGQWSTEAFF. Here the CDR3 DNA reads TGTGCCAGCAGCGGGCAATGGTCCACTGAAGCTTTCTTT. The rearrangement links TRBV10-3 to TRBJ1-1; D is unresolved. The germline V gene encodes CDR1 ENHRY and CDR2 SYGVKD. CDR3 length: 13 amino acids. The V end lost 10 bases, the J end lost 4 bases, and 16 bases lay between the germline ends.

This clonotype was detected only a few times. An end of the junction differs from the germline gene, which may be a read error. The chain carries TRBV10-2 and TRBJ2-7; the D is unclear. CDR1 WSHSY and CDR2 SAAADI come from the germline V gene. CDR3 length: 16 residues. The CDR3 reads CASRRRRLYSSYEQYF. The CDR3 nucleotides read TGTGCCAGCAGGCGACGTAGACTTTACAGCTCCTACGAGCAGTACTTC.

This clonotype showed up just a few times. This sequence joins TRBV7-8 and TRBJ2-7; D may correspond to TRBD1 or TRBD2 (5 bases each). Germline CDR1 reads SGHVS; CDR2 reads FQNEAQ. This CDR3 is built from 13 residues. V shed 5 bases and J shed 6 bases, with 14 bases lying between them. CDR3 bases: TGTGCCAGCAGCCGCCACGGGGCCCGCGAGCAGTACTTC. It codes for CASSRHGAREQYF. Full variable domain (rest looked up from reference TRBV7-8 and TRBJ2-7): GAGVSQSPRYKVAKRGQDVALRCDPISGHVSLFWYQQALGQGPEFLTYFQNEAQLDKSGLPSDRFFAERPEGSVSTLKIQRTQQEDSAVYLCASSRHGAREQYFGPGTRLTVT.

V usage is TRBV27 and J usage is TRBJ2-2; D is ambiguous. V lost 5 bases to trimming and J lost 7 bases, with 11 bases between them. CDR3 length: 13 amino acids. CDR1 is MNHEY, CDR2 SMNVEV, per germline (reference sequence). The CDR3 loop is CASSTKDGGELFF. The CDR3 DNA follows: TGTGCCAGCAGTACTAAGGATGGCGGGGAGCTGTTTTTT.

This sequence joins TRBV7-9 and TRBJ2-1, with 13 nucleotides matching TRBD2. The V and J ends lost 4 bases and 7 bases, in that order; junction bases with no gene match: 4. The germline CDR1 and CDR2 sequences are SEHNR and FQNEAQ (reference sequence). The CDR3 has 15 residues. CDR3 DNA sequence: TGTGCCAGCAGCTCCTCGACTAGCGGGAGGAATGAGCAGTTCTTC. Translating gives CASSSSTSGRNEQFF.

In its sample, this clonotype was seen many times. The chain combines TRBV5-5 with TRBJ1-5; D is unclear. The V end was cut by 0 bases, the J end by 1 base, with 8 bases between. Germline V lookup: CDR1 SGHKS, CDR2 YYEKEE (reference sequence). CDR3 length equals 15 residues. CDR3 DNA sequence: TGTGCCAGCAGCTTGGCTCTGCGAAGCAATCAGCCCCAGCATTTT. Encoded protein: CASSLALRSNQPQHF.

This clonotype occurred many times. This chain links TRBV25-1 with TRBJ1-4, with D possibly matching TRBD1 (5 bases). The CDR3 totals 18 residues. V was pared by 1 base and J by 5 bases, with 20 bases between. Germline assignment: CDR1 MGHDK and CDR2 SYGVNS. The CDR3 here is CASSEFPGRDRYNEKLFF. The CDR3 DNA reads TGTGCCAGCAGTGAATTCCCGGGGCGGGACCGTTACAATGAAAAACTGTTTTTT.

This clonotype occurred many times. The chain is built from TRBV12-3 or TRBV12-4 and TRBJ1-6; D call uncertain. The CDR3 is 16 amino acids. The V end was cut by 6 bases, the J end by 0 bases, with 12 bases between. This chain's CDR3 is CASRMRPSSYNSPLHF. In nucleotides, the CDR3 is TGTGCCAGCAGAATGAGGCCGAGCTCCTATAATTCACCCCTCCACTTT.

This clonotype was seen a few times. The CDR3 DNA reads as TGCAGTGCTAGAGATTCCGGGGCTAGCACGCTCGAGCAGTACTTC. Translating gives CSARDSGASTLEQYF. The chain combines TRBV20-1 with TRBJ2-7; TRBD1 or TRBD2 may be the D gene (5 bases each). CDR1 is DFQATT and CDR2 is SNEGSKA in the germline V gene (reference sequence). V was pared by 0 bases and J by 6 bases, with 18 bases between. The CDR3 consists of 15 residues.